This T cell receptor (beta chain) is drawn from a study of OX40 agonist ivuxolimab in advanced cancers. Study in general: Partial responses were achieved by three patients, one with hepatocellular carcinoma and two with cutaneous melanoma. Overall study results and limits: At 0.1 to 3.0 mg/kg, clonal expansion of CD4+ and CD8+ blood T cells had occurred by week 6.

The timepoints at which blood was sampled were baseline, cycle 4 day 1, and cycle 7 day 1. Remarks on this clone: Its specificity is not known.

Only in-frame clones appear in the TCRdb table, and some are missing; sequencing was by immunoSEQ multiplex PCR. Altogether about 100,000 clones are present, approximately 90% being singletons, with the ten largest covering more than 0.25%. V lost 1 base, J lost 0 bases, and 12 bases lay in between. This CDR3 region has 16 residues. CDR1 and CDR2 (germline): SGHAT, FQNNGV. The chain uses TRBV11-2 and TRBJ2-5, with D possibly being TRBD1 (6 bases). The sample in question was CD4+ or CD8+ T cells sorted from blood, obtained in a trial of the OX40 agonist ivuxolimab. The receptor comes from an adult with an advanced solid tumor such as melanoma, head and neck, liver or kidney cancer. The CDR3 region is CASSLVAGGNQETQYF. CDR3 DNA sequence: TGTGCCAGCAGCTTAGTGGCTGGGGGCAACCAAGAGACCCAGTACTTC.